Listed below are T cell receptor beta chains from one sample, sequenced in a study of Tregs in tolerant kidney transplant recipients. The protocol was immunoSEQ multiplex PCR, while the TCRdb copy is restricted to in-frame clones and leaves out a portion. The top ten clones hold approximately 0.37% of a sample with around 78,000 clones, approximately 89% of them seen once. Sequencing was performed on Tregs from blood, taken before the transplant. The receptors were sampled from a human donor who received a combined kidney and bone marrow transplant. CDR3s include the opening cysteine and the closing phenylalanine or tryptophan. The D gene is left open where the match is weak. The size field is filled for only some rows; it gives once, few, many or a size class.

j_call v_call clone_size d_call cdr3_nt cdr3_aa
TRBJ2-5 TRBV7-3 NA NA TGTGCCAGCAGCCCCACGGGTGGTGGACTAAGGGAGACCCAGTACTTC CASSPTGGGLRETQYF
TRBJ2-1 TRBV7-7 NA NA TGTGCTAGCAGCCTGCAGACAAACAATGAGCAGTTCTTC CASSLQTNNEQFF
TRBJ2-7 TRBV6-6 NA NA TGTGCCAGCAGTTACTTAGGTGAGCAGTACTTC CASSYLGEQYF
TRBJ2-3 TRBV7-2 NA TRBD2 TGTGCCGGGCGAGAGGTAGCGGGAGTAACAGATACGCAGTATTTT CAGREVAGVTDTQYF
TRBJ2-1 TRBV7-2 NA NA TGTGCCAGCAGCTTAGAGGGGACCCTAGCTCGTGAGCAGTTCTTC CASSLEGTLAREQFF
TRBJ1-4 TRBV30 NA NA TGTGCCTGGAGTGTAGGAGGGGTTAATGAAAAACTGTTTTTT CAWSVGGVNEKLFF
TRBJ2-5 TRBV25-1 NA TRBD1 TGTGCCAGCAGTCTGTCAGGGGGCCGGGAGACCCAGTACTTC CASSLSGGRETQYF
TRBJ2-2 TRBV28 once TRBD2 TGTGCCAGCAGTCCTAGCGGGAAAGAGAACACCGGGGAGCTGTTTTTT CASSPSGKENTGELFF
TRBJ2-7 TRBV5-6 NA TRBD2 TGTGCCAGCAGCTCATTTAGCGGGAGTCCCTACGAGCAGTACTTC CASSSFSGSPYEQYF
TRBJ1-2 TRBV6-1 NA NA TGTGCCAGCAGTGAAGCGGCAGGGAGCGGCTACACCTTC CASSEAAGSGYTF
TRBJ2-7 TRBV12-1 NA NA TGTGCCAGCAGCCTCGGTTTGCGGGAGGAGCAGTACTTC CASSLGLREEQYF
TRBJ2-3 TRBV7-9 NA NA TGTGCCAGCAGCGCCGCGGTTGTGCCTAGCACAGATACGCAGTATTTT CASSAAVVPSTDTQYF
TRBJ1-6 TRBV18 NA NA TGTGCCAGCTCACCGGCGTCCCCTTATAATTCACCCCTCCACTTT CASSPASPYNSPLHF
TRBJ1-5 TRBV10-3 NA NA TGTGCCATCAGTCCCCAGGGGAATCAGCCCCAGCATTTT CAISPQGNQPQHF
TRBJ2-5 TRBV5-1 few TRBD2 TGCGCCAGCAGCTTGGCTCTAGCGGGTCAAGAGACCCAGTACTTC CASSLALAGQETQYF
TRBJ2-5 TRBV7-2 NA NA TGTGCCAGCAGCCTCGAACAGACCCAGTACTTC CASSLEQTQYF
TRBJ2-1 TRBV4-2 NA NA TGTGCCAGCAGCCAAACCCCGGGATCCTACAATGAGCAGTTCTTC CASSQTPGSYNEQFF
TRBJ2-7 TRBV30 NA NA TGTGCCTGGACCCTTCTCACAGGGCGAACGGGCGAGCAGTACTTC CAWTLLTGRTGEQYF
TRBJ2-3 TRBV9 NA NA TGTGCCAGCAGCGTAGAGGGCTTGCGGGACGGTACTAGCACAGATACGCAGTATTTT CASSVEGLRDGTSTDTQYF
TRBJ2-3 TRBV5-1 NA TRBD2 TGCGCCAGCAGCTTGGCTAGCGGGCAAATCACAGATACGCAGTATTTT CASSLASGQITDTQYF
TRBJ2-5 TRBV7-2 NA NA TGTGCCAGCAGCCGCTCTCGGTTAGAAGAGACCCAGTACTTC CASSRSRLEETQYF
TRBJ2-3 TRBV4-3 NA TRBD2 TGCGCCAGCAGTGCGGGACTAGCGGGAGGGAAAGATACGCAGTATTTT CASSAGLAGGKDTQYF
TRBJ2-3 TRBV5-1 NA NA TGCGCCAGCAGCTTGGTCCAAGGGGGGCGCATGGCAGATACGCAGTATTTT CASSLVQGGRMADTQYF
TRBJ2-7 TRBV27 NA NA TGTGCCAGCAGTTTAAGGGGCTACAGGGCTTCCATCTCCTACGAGCAGTACTTC CASSLRGYRASISYEQYF
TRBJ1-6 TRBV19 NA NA TGTGCCAGTAGCCCCGTCATGGGCAGGGACAATTCACCCCTCCACTTT CASSPVMGRDNSPLHF
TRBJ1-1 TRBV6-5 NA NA TGTGCCAGCAGTAGAGGGGGACCCACTGAAGCTTTCTTT CASSRGGPTEAFF
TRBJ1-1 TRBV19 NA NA TGTGCCAGTAGTATGGCAGGCCTCAGCTTCGCTGAAGCTTTCTTT CASSMAGLSFAEAFF
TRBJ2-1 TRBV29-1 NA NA TGCAGCGTTGGGAATCAGGGAAATGAGCAGTTCTTC CSVGNQGNEQFF
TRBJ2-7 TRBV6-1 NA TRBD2 TGTGCCAGCAGGGGGACTAGCGCGGCCTACGAGCAGTACTTC CASRGTSAAYEQYF
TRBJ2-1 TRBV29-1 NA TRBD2 TGCAGCGTTGATACTAGCGCCAAACCTCGGGGGCAGTTCTTC CSVDTSAKPRGQFF
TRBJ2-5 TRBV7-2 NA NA TGTGCCAGCAGCCCCTCACGCGGGAAAGGAGAGACCCAGTACTTC CASSPSRGKGETQYF
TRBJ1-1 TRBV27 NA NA TGTGCCAGCAGTTTAAGGGGGGACACTGAAGCTTTCTTT CASSLRGDTEAFF
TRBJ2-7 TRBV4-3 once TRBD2 TGCGCCAGCAGCCTCTCGACTAGCGGGGACTCCTACGAGCAGTACTTC CASSLSTSGDSYEQYF
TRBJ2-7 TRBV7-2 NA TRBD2 TGTGCCAGCAGCGTTTCGGCGGGAGGGAGGGGGGAGAACGAGCAGTACTTC CASSVSAGGRGENEQYF
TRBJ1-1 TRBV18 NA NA TGTGCCAGCTCACCAATGATGATGGAGGGGGGGGAATTTGTCTTT CASSPMMMEGGEFVF
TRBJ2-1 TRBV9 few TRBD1 TGTGCCAGCAGCCCCAGGACAGGTGAAGTGATCTTC CASSPRTGEVIF
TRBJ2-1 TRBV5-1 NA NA TGCGCCAGCAGCTTCGATCCCCGTGCCGGGACATTCGATCATGAGCAGTTCTTC CASSFDPRAGTFDHEQFF
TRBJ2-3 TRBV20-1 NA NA TGCAGTGCTAGGCGCACAGATACGCAGTATTTT CSARRTDTQYF
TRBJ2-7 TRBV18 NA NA TGTGCCAGCTCACCTCCGGGGGTCTACGAGCAGTACTTC CASSPPGVYEQYF
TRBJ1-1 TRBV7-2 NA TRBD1 TGTGCCAGCAGCCCCCGGGGAGGGACAGGGGTTATGAACACTGAAGCTTTCTTT CASSPRGGTGVMNTEAFF
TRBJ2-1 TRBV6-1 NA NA TGTGCCACCAGGTGGGCAGGGGCCTCCTACAATGAGCAGTTCTTC CATRWAGASYNEQFF
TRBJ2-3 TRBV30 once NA TGTGCCTGGAGTGTGGGGGCAGATACGCAGTATTTT CAWSVGADTQYF
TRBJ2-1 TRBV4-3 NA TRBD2 TGCGCCAGCAGCCGGCGGACTAGCGATTACAATGAGCAGTTCTTC CASSRRTSDYNEQFF
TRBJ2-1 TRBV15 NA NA TGTGCCACCAGCAGAGCTCTATTGTATGAGCAGTTCTTC CATSRALLYEQFF
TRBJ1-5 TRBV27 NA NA TGTGCCAGCAGTCGGTATAGCAATCAGCCCCAGCATTTT CASSRYSNQPQHF
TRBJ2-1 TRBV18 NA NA TGTGCCAGCTCCCTCTCCTACAATGAGCAGTTCTTC CASSLSYNEQFF
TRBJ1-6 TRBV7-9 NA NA TGTGCCAGCAGCTTAAATATGGATTCACCCCTCCACTTT CASSLNMDSPLHF
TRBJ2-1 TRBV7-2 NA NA TGTGCCAGCAGCGGACGGGGTAGAGGAGACAATGAGCAGTTCTTC CASSGRGRGDNEQFF
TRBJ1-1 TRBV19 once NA TGTGCCAGTAGTATAGGGGGGGGAATTGGCACTGAAGCTTTCTTT CASSIGGGIGTEAFF